The clone carrying this T cell receptor beta chain has just a few counts. Its antigen is unidentified. This specimen belongs to a study of identical twins. Points from the study as a whole: Instead of following the same donors, the conclusions were based on cross-sectional statistical analysis. A lower insertion count was a feature of abundant cord blood beta clonotypes, with no such feature in memory repertoires.

The CDR3 length is 14 residues. Germline CDR1 MDHEN, CDR2 SYDVKM. Between the trimmed V and J ends, which lost 5 bases and 5 bases, there was a span of 15 bases. Template switching, a step in the protocol, added a universal primer site, and cDNA carried unique molecular identifiers. TCRdb fed the 5' RACE reads into MiXCR, producing one record per CDR3 protein. The sample contains around 280,000 distinct CDR3 sequences, under 9.5% of which appear only once. The same data also contributed to another study, on yellow fever vaccine responses in identical twins. That work states: Among the twins, the vaccine T cell response reportedly seemed partly convergent and partly personalized.

The rearrangement links TRBV28 to TRBJ2-5; D perhaps matches TRBD2 (6 bases). Source material: memory (CD45RO+) T cells sorted from blood. This clonotype originated in a woman aged 18-30 years in good health. The DNA for the CDR3 is TGTGCCAGCAGTAGAATCGGGGGAGGTGAGACCCAGTACTTC. Amino acids: CASSRIGGGETQYF. The full variable domain, rest sourced from reference TRBV28 and TRBJ2-5, is DVKVTQSSRYLVKRTGEKVFLECVQDMDHENMFWYRQDPGLGLRLIYFSYDVKMKEKGDIPEGYSVSREKKERFSLILESASTNQTSMYLCASSRIGGGETQYFGPGTRLLVL.